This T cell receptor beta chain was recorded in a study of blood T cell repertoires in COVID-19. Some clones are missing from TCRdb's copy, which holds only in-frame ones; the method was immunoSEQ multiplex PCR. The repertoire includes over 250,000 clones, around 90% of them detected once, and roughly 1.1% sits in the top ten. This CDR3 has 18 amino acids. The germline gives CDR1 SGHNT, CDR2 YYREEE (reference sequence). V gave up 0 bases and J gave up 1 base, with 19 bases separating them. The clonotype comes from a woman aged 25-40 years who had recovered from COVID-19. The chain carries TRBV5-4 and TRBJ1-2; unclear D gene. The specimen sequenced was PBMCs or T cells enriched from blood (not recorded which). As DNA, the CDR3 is TGTGCCAGCAGCTTGGTAGGTCAACCGGGAAACCTTAACTATGGCTACACCTTC. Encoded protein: CASSLVGQPGNLNYGYTF. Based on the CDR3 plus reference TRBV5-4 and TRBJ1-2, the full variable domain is ETGVTQSPTHLIKTRGQQVTLRCSSQSGHNTVSWYQQALGQGPQFIFQYYREEENGRGNFPPRFSGLQFPNYSSELNVNALELDDSALYLCASSLVGQPGNLNYGYTFGSGTRLTVV.